The entry that follows covers one TCR beta chain sequence. Its specificity is unknown. The same CDR3 arises from other DNA sequences in this sample as well. The data were obtained in a study of shared clonotypes between healthy human individuals. Assay used: immunoSEQ multiplex PCR; TCRdb lists only in-frame clones, some missing. Here the sample spans about 2.4 million clones, just over 90% being singletons. Findings of the study overall: Clonotype sharing among donors was expected to depend on sequencing depth. Compared with memory subsets, naive subsets generally had larger estimated richness. Non-shared clonotypes displayed generation probabilities falling below those of clonotypes present in all four donors. A handful of donors showed sharing of 4.5% to 6% of naive CD4 clonotypes.

V lost 1 base, J lost 6 bases, and 4 bases lay in between. There are 12 residues in the CDR3. Germline CDR1 SEHNR, CDR2 FQNEAQ (reference sequence). This receptor was identified in a man between 18 and 29 years old in good health. This chain uses TRBV7-9 with TRBJ2-1; no firm D call. The sample was naive CD4+ T cells sorted from blood. Subset in this sample: CD45RA+ positively selected. CDR3 nucleotide sequence: TGTGCCAGCAGCTTAGATCGCAATGAGCAGTTCTTC. As protein: CASSLDRNEQFF.